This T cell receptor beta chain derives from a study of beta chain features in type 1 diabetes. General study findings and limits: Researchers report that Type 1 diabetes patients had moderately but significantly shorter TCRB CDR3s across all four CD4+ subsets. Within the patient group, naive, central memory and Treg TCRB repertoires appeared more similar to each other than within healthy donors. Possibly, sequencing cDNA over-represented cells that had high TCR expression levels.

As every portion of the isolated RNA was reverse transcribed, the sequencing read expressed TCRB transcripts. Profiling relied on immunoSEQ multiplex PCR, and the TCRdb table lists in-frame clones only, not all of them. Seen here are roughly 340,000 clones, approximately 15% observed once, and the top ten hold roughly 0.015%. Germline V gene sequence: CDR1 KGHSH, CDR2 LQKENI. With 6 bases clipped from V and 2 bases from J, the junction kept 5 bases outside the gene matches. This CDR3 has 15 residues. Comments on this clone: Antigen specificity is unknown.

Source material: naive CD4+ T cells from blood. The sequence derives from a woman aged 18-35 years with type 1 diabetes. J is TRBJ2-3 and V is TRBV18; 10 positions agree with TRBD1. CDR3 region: CASSRTGGDTDTQYF. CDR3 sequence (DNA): TGTGCCAGCTCCCGGACAGGGGGTGACACAGATACGCAGTATTTT. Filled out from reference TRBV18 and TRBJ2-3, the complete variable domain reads NAGVMQNPRHLVRRRGQEARLRCSPMKGHSHVYWYRQLPEEGLKFMVYLQKENIIDESGMPKERFSAEFPKEGPSILRIQQVVRGDSAAYFCASSRTGGDTDTQYFGPGTRLTVL.